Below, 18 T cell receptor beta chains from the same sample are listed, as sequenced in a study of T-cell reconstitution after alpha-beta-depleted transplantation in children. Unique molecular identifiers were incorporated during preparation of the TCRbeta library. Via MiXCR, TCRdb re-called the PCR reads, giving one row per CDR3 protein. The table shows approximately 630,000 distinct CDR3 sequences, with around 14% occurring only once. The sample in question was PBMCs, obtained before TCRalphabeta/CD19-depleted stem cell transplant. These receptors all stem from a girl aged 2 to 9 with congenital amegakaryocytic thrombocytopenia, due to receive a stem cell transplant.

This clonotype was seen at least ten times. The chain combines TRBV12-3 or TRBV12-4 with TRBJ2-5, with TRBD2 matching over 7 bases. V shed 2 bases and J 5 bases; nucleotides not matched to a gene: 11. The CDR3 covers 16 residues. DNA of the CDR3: TGTGCCAGCAGTTTAACCCTGCGGGAGTGGTGGGAGACCCAGTACTTC. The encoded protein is CASSLTLREWWETQYF.

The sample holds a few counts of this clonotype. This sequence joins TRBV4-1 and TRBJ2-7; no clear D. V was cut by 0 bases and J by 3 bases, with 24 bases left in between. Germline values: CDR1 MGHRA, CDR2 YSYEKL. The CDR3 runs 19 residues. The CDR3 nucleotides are TGCGCCAGCAGCCAAGATCCGACCTTGGACGAAGCGAGAGTCTACGAGCAGTACTTC. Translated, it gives CASSQDPTLDEARVYEQYF.

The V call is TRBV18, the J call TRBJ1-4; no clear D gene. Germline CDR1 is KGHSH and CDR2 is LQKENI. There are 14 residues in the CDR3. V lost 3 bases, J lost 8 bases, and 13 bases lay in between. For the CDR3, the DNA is TGTGCCAGCTCACCCCCCGGTAGAGAAGAAAAACTGTTTTTT. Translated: CASSPPGREEKLFF.

The CDR3 DNA reads TGTGCCAGCAGCTTAGCTAGCGGGAGGGTGGATGAGCAGTTCTTC. Translated: CASSLASGRVDEQFF. The chain is built from TRBV7-8 and TRBJ2-1, with TRBD2 matching over 11 bases. J was trimmed by 8 bases and V by 0 bases; bases with no gene match: 3. Germline V lookup: CDR1 SGHVS, CDR2 FQNEAQ. The CDR3 has 15 amino acids.

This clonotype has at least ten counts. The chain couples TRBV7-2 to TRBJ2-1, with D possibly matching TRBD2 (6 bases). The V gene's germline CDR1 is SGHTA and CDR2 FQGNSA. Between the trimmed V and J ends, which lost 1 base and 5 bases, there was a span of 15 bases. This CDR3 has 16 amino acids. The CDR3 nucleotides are TGTGCCAGCAGCTTAGTGCTCCTAGCGATAAACAATGAGCAGTTCTTC. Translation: CASSLVLLAINNEQFF.

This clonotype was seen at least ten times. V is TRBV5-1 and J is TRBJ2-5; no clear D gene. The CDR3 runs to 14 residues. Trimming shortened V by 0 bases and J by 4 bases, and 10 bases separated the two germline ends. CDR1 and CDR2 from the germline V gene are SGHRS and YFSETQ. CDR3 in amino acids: CASSLEGLGETQYF. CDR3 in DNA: TGCGCCAGCAGCTTGGAAGGTTTGGGAGAGACCCAGTACTTC.

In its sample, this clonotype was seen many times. CDR3 DNA: TGTGCCAGCAGTTTGGACACCTACAATCAGCCCCAGCATTTT. Translating gives CASSLDTYNQPQHF. J is TRBJ1-5 and V is TRBV27; the D gene is possibly TRBD1 (5 bases). Trimming took 3 bases from V and 3 from J, leaving 9 bases between them. Germline CDR1 is MNHEY and CDR2 is SMNVEV (reference sequence). The CDR3 is 14 amino acids.

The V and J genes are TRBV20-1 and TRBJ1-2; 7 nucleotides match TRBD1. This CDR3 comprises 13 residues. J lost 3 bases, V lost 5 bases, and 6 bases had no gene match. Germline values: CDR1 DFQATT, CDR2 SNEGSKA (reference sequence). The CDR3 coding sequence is TGCAGTGCTCCGACAGGGCTGTACTATGGCTACACCTTC. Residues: CSAPTGLYYGYTF.

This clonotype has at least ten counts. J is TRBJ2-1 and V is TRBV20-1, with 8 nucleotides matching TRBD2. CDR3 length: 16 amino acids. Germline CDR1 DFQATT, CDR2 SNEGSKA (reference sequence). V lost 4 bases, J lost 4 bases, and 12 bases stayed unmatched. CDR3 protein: CSANPLLAETYNEQFF. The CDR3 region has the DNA TGCAGTGCTAACCCGCTACTAGCGGAAACATACAATGAGCAGTTCTTC.

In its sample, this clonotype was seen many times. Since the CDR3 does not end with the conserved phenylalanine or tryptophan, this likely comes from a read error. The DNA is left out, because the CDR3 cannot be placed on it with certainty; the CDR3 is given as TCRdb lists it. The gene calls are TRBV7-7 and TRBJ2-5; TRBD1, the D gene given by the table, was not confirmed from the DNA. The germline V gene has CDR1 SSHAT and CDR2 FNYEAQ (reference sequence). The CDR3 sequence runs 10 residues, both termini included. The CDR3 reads CASSLGQGSS.

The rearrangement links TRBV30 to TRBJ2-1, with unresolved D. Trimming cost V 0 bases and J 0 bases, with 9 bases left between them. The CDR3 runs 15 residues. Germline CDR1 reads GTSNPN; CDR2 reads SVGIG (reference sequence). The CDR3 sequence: CAWSVPGSSYNEQFF. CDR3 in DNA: TGTGCCTGGAGTGTACCCGGTAGCTCCTACAATGAGCAGTTCTTC.

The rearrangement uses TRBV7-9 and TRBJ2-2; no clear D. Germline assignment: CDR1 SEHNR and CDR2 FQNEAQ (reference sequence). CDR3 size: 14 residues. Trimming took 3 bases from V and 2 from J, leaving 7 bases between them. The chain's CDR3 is CASSFNRNTGELFF. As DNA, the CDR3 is TGTGCCAGCAGCTTTAACCGAAACACCGGGGAGCTGTTTTTT. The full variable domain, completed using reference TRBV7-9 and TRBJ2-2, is DTGVSQNPRHKITKRGQNVTFRCDPISEHNRLYWYRQTLGQGPEFLTYFQNEAQLEKSRLLSDRFSAERPKGSFSTLEIQRTEQGDSAMYLCASSFNRNTGELFFGEGSRLTVL.

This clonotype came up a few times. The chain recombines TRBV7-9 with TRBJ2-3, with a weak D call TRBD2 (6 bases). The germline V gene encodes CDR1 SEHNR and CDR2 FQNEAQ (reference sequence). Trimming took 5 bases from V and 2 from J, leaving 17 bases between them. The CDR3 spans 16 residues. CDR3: CASSHVGEVPTDTQYF. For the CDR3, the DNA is TGTGCCAGCAGCCACGTGGGGGAGGTTCCCACAGATACGCAGTATTTT.

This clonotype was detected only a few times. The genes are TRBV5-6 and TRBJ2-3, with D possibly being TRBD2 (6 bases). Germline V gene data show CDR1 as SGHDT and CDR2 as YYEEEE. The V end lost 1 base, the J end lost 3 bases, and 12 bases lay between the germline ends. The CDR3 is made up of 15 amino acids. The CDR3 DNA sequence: TGTGCCAGCAGCTTGACCGACGCGGGGACAGATACGCAGTATTTT. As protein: CASSLTDAGTDTQYF.

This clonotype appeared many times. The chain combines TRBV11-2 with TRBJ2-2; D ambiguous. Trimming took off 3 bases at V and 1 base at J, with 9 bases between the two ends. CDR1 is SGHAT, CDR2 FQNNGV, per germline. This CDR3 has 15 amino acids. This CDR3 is CASSFVSWNTGELFF. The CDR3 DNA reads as TGTGCCAGCAGCTTCGTATCGTGGAACACCGGGGAGCTGTTTTTT.

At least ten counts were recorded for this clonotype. The CDR3 loop is CASSLREGEAFF. The CDR3 nucleotides read TGTGCCAGCAGCTTACGCGAGGGTGAAGCTTTCTTT. The chain employs TRBV7-9 and TRBJ1-1; no reliable D call. The CDR3 is made up of 12 amino acids. Trimming removed 2 bases from V and 7 bases from J, with 8 bases in between. Germline loops: CDR1 SEHNR, CDR2 FQNEAQ (reference sequence). The variable domain in full, completed from reference TRBV7-9 and TRBJ1-1, reads DTGVSQNPRHKITKRGQNVTFRCDPISEHNRLYWYRQTLGQGPEFLTYFQNEAQLEKSRLLSDRFSAERPKGSFSTLEIQRTEQGDSAMYLCASSLREGEAFFGQGTRLTVV.

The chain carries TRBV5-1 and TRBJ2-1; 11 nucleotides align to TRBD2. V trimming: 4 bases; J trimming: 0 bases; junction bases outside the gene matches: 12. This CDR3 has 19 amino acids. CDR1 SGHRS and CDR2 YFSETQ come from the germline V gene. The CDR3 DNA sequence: TGCGCCAGCAGCCCCGGGACTAGCGGCTTCCTAAGCTCCTACAATGAGCAGTTCTTC. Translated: CASSPGTSGFLSSYNEQFF.

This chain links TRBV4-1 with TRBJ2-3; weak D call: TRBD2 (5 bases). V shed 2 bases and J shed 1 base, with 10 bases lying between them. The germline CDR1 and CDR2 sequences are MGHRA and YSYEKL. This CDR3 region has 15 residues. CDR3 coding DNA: TGCGCCAGCAGCCAATCGGCCGGGGGCACAGATACGCAGTATTTT. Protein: CASSQSAGGTDTQYF.